A single TCR beta chain is shown here with its context. The antigen is undetermined. The sample comes from a study of blood T cells in healthy people across ages. Whole-study results and caveats: Long-lived and aged donors differed, with more naive CD4+ cells and higher diversity in the long-lived.

For the second PCR, which ran for roughly 6 to 12 cycles, a sample-barcoded 5' primer and a J-beta primer mix were used. Via MiXCR, TCRdb re-called the 5' RACE reads, giving one row per CDR3 protein. The table has over a million distinct CDR3 sequences, approximately 59% seen once. The germline gives CDR1 LGHNA, CDR2 YNFKEQ. V lost 1 base to trimming and J lost 0 bases; unmatched junction nucleotides: 2. This CDR3 region has 16 residues. The genes are TRBV4-2 and TRBJ2-3; TRBD2 agrees at 9 bases. Sequenced: blood. The source is a man aged 18-30 years in good health. The CDR3 DNA reads TGTGCCAGCAGCCAAGCAGCGGGGGGAAGCACAGATACGCAGTATTTT. It is translated as CASSQAAGGSTDTQYF.